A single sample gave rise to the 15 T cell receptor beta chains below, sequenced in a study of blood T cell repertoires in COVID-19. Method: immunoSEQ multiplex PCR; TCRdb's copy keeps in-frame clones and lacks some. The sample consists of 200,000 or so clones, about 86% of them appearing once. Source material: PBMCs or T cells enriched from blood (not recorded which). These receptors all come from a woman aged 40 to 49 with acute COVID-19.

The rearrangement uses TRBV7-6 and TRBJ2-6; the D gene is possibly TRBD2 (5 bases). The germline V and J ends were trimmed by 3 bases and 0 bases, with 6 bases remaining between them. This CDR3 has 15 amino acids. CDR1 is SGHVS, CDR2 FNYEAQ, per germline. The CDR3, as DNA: TGTGCCAGCAGCTTCGGAGGCTCTGGGGCCAACGTCCTGACTTTC. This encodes CASSFGGSGANVLTF. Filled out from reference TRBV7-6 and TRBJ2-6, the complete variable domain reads GAGVSQSPRYKVTKRGQDVALRCDPISGHVSLYWYRQALGQGPEFLTYFNYEAQQDKSGLPNDRFSAERPEGSISTLTIQRTEQRDSAMYRCASSFGGSGANVLTFGAGSRLTVL.

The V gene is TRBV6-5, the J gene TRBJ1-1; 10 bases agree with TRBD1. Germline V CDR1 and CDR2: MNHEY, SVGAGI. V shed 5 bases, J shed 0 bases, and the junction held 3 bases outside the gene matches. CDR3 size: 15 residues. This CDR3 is CASSKDRGMNTEAFF. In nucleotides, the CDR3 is TGTGCCAGCAGTAAGGACAGGGGGATGAACACTGAAGCTTTCTTT.

In nucleotides, the CDR3 is TGTGCCAGCATAACAGGGGCCCAGGATCGTGGCTACACCTTC. The encoded protein is CASITGAQDRGYTF. The gene calls are TRBV28 and TRBJ1-2; TRBD1 agrees at 7 bases. V was clipped by 7 bases and J by 7 bases; unmatched bases: 12. The CDR3 spans 14 residues. Per germline, CDR1 MDHEN and CDR2 SYDVKM.

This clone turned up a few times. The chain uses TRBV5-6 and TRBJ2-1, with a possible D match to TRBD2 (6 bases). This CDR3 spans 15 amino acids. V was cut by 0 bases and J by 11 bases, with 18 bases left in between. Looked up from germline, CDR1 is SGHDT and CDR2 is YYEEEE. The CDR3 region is CASSLDGEAFLKQFF. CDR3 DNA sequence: TGTGCCAGCAGCTTGGACGGGGAGGCCTTTTTAAAGCAGTTCTTC.

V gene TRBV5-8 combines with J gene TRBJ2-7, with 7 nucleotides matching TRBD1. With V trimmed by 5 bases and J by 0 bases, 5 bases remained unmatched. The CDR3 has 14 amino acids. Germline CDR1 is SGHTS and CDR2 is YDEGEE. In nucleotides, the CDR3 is TGTGCCAGCAGTGGACAGGCCAGCTCCTACGAGCAGTACTTC. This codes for CASSGQASSYEQYF.

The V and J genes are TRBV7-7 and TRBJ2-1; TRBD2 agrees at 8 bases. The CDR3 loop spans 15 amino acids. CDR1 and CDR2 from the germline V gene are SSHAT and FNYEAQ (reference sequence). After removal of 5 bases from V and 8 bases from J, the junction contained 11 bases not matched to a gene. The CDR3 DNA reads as TGTGCCAGCAGCCCAATAGTAGCGGGAACGGATGAGCAGTTCTTC. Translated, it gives CASSPIVAGTDEQFF.

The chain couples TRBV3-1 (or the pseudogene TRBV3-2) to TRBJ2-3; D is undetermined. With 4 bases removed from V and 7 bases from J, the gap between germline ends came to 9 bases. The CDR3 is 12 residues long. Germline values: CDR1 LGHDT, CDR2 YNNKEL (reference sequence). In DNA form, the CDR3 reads TGTGCCAGCAGCCGATCGCACAATACGCAGTATTTT. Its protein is CASSRSHNTQYF.

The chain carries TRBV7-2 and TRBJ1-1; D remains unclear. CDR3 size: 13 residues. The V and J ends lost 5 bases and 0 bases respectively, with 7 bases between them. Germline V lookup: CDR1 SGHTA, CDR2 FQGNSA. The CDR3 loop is CASSLSLNTEAFF. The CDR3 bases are TGTGCCAGCAGCCTAAGCTTGAACACTGAAGCTTTCTTT.

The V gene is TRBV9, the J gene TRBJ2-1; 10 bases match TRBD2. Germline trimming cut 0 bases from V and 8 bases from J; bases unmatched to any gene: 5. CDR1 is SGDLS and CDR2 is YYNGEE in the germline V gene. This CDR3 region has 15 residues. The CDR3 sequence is CASSVVTSGMHEQFF. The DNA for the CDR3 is TGTGCCAGCAGCGTAGTAACTAGCGGGATGCATGAGCAGTTCTTC.

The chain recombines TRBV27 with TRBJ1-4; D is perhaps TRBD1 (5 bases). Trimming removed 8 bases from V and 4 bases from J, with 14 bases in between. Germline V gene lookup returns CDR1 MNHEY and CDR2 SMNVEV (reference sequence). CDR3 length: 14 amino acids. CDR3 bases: TGTGCCAGCGGGAAGACAGACGATAATGAAAAACTGTTTTTT. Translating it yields CASGKTDDNEKLFF.

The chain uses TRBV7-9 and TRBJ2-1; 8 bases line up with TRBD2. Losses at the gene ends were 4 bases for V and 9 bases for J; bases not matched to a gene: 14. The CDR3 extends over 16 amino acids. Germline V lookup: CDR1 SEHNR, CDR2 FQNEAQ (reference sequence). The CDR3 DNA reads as TGTGCCAGCAGCTCGTGGCCGGGAGGGCCTTTCGGTGAGCAGTTCTTC. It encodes CASSSWPGGPFGEQFF.

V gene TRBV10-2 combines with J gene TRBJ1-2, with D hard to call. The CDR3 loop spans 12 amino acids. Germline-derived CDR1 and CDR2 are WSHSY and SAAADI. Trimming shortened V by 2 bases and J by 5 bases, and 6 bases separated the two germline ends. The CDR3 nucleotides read TGCGCCAGCAGTGAGGAGGGTTATGGCTACACCTTC. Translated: CASSEEGYGYTF.

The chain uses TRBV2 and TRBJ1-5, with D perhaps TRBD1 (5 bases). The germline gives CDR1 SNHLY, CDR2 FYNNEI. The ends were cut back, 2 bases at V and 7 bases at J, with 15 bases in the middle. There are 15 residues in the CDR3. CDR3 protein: CASSELVPGGQPQHF. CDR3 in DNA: TGTGCCAGCAGTGAATTGGTCCCTGGGGGGCAGCCCCAGCATTTT.

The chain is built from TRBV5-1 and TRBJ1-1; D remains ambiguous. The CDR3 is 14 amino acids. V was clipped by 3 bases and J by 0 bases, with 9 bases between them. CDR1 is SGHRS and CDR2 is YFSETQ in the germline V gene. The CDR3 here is CASSSESMNTEAFF. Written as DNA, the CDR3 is TGCGCCAGCAGCTCAGAATCAATGAACACTGAAGCTTTCTTT.

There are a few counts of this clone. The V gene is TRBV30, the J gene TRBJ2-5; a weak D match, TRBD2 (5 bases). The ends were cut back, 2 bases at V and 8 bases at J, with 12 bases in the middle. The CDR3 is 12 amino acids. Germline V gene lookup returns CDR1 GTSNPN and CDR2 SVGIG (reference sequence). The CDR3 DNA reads TGTGCCTGGAGTAAGGAAAGGACTACCCAGTACTTC. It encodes CAWSKERTTQYF.